This T cell receptor (beta chain) was identified during a study of T cells in Graves' hyperthyroidism and ophthalmopathy. In germline, CDR1 is MDHEN, CDR2 SYDVKM. Germline trimming cut 4 bases from V and 3 bases from J; bases unmatched to any gene: 3. The CDR3 is 14 residues long. TCR beta CDR3 sequences were amplified from RNA transcripts. Carried out on the TCR CDR3, a first-round RT-PCR used the HTBI primer set. TCRdb called the multiplex PCR reads again in MiXCR, with one record for every CDR3 protein. The table includes a few hundred thousand distinct CDR3 sequences, 25% detected once. The table lists this clonotype with many counts.

The TCR sequence derives from a man in his fifties or sixties with Graves' hyperthyroidism. The gene calls are TRBV28 and TRBJ2-7; 10 bases agree with TRBD1. The sequenced sample consisted of blood. CDR3 sequence (DNA): TGTGCCAGCAGTTCCGGGACAGGGGTCTACGAGCAGTACTTC. It codes for CASSSGTGVYEQYF. Variable domain in full (rest from reference TRBV28 and TRBJ2-7): DVKVTQSSRYLVKRTGEKVFLECVQDMDHENMFWYRQDPGLGLRLIYFSYDVKMKEKGDIPEGYSVSREKKERFSLILESASTNQTSMYLCASSSGTGVYEQYFGPGTRLTVT.